Below, 16 T cell receptor beta chains from the same sample are listed, as sequenced in a study of PD-L1 blockade in urothelial cancer. Time point here: pretreatment peripheral blood. Some clones are missing from TCRdb's copy, which holds only in-frame ones; the method was immunoSEQ multiplex PCR. Here the sample spans 100,000 to 150,000 clones, about four fifths being singletons. This specimen was PBMCs, taken around atezolizumab (anti-PD-L1) treatment. Receptor source: a man in his forties or fifties with urothelial cancer.

V gene TRBV9 combines with J gene TRBJ2-1, with D tentatively TRBD2 (6 bases). The CDR3 has 15 amino acids. The germline CDR1 and CDR2 sequences are SGDLS and YYNGEE. The V end was cut by 0 bases, the J end by 3 bases, with 10 bases between. The CDR3 reads CASSVESGFYNEQFF. The CDR3 nucleotides are TGTGCCAGCAGCGTAGAGAGCGGGTTCTACAATGAGCAGTTCTTC.

The chain recombines TRBV5-1 with TRBJ2-2, with 10 nucleotides matching TRBD2. V lost 0 bases, J lost 4 bases, and 6 bases stayed unmatched. This CDR3 comprises 17 residues. In germline, CDR1 is SGHRS, CDR2 YFSETQ. CDR3 sequence: CASSLGLAGDGTGELFF. The CDR3 DNA reads TGCGCCAGCAGCTTGGGGCTAGCGGGAGATGGCACCGGGGAGCTGTTTTTT. The variable domain in full, completed from reference TRBV5-1 and TRBJ2-2, reads KAGVTQTPRYLIKTRGQQVTLSCSPISGHRSVSWYQQTPGQGLQFLFEYFSETQRNKGNFPGRFSGRQFSNSRSEMNVSTLELGDSALYLCASSLGLAGDGTGELFFGEGSRLTVL.

CDR3 protein: CASSPPTGATEAFF. CDR3 sequence (DNA): TGTGCCAGCAGTCCCCCGACAGGGGCCACTGAAGCTTTCTTT. The chain links TRBV28 to TRBJ1-1, with 8 bases identical to TRBD1. The CDR3 runs to 14 residues. V was clipped by 5 bases and J by 4 bases; unmatched bases: 6. Germline CDR1 and CDR2: MDHEN and SYDVKM.

This chain uses TRBV6-4 with TRBJ2-3; D is possibly TRBD1 (6 bases). The CDR3 runs 13 residues. V gave up 4 bases and J gave up 7 bases, with 12 bases separating them. CDR1 is MRHNA and CDR2 is SNTAGT in the germline V gene. The CDR3 is CASSVEQGNTQYF. In DNA form, the CDR3 reads TGTGCCAGCAGTGTCGAACAGGGTAATACGCAGTATTTT.

The sample holds one count of this clone. DNA of the CDR3: TGTGCCAGCAGTTCTCTCCGACTCAGGGGCGAGCAGTACTTC. Protein product: CASSSLRLRGEQYF. The V call is TRBV28, the J call TRBJ2-7, with TRBD1 as a possible D gene (6 bases). Germline V gives CDR1 MDHEN, CDR2 SYDVKM. CDR3 size: 14 residues. The V end was cut by 4 bases, the J end by 6 bases, with 16 bases between.

This rearrangement joins TRBV19 to TRBJ1-5; D unclear. Germline CDR1 LNHDA, CDR2 SQIVND (reference sequence). Between the trimmed V and J ends, which lost 1 base and 5 bases, there was a span of 3 bases. This CDR3 region has 12 residues. The CDR3 sequence: CASSIAYQPQHF. In DNA, the CDR3 is TGTGCCAGTAGTATAGCATATCAGCCCCAGCATTTT.

This clone showed up just a few times. V is TRBV5-6 and J is TRBJ2-7, with 9 positions matching TRBD1. CDR3 length: 17 amino acids. Germline CDR1 reads SGHDT; CDR2 reads YYEEEE. J lost 1 base, V lost 0 bases, and 8 bases had no gene match. Written as DNA, the CDR3 is TGTGCCAGCAGCTTGGGTATGGCTGGGACAGGGTCCTACGAGCAGTACTTC. It is translated as CASSLGMAGTGSYEQYF.

The J gene is TRBJ2-1, the V gene TRBV5-1; 12 bases match TRBD2. V shed 4 bases, J shed 8 bases, and the junction held 7 bases outside the gene matches. The length of the CDR3 is 15 residues. Germline lookup yields CDR1 SGHRS and CDR2 YFSETQ. For the CDR3, the DNA is TGCGCCAGCAGCCCGGGGACTAGCGGGCAGTATGAGCAGTTCTTC. Its protein product is CASSPGTSGQYEQFF.

The V call is TRBV7-9, the J call TRBJ2-1; D gene ambiguous. This CDR3 spans 12 amino acids. Germline V gene data show CDR1 as SEHNR and CDR2 as FQNEAQ (reference sequence). Trimming pared 2 bases from V and 5 bases from J, leaving 4 bases between. CDR3 sequence reads: CASSLTDNEQFF. CDR3 DNA sequence: TGTGCCAGCAGCTTAACAGACAATGAGCAGTTCTTC.

This rearrangement joins TRBV28 to TRBJ2-3, with 8 bases fitting TRBD1. V trimming: 5 bases; J trimming: 4 bases; junction bases outside the gene matches: 8. Germline CDR1 is MDHEN and CDR2 is SYDVKM. The CDR3 sequence is 15 residues long. Here the CDR3 DNA reads TGTGCCAGCAGTCTACGGGCAGGGGGCTCAGATACGCAGTATTTT. This sequence encodes CASSLRAGGSDTQYF. Full variable domain (remainder filled in from reference TRBV28 and TRBJ2-3): DVKVTQSSRYLVKRTGEKVFLECVQDMDHENMFWYRQDPGLGLRLIYFSYDVKMKEKGDIPEGYSVSREKKERFSLILESASTNQTSMYLCASSLRAGGSDTQYFGPGTRLTVL.

The chain is built from TRBV6-1 and TRBJ2-3; TRBD2 might be the D (5 bases). The germline V and J ends were trimmed by 1 base and 10 bases, with 12 bases remaining between them. The CDR3 sequence is 13 residues long. In germline, CDR1 is MNHNS, CDR2 SASEGT. The CDR3 here is CASSEDGRVAQYF. The CDR3 DNA sequence: TGTGCCAGCAGTGAAGATGGGCGGGTGGCGCAGTATTTT.

The chain combines TRBV30 with TRBJ1-5; 10 bases fit TRBD1. The CDR3 length is 16 residues. The germline V gene has CDR1 GTSNPN and CDR2 SVGIG (reference sequence). Trimming at V came to 3 bases and at J to 6 bases, leaving 11 bases not matched to a gene. CDR3 amino acids: CAWRVSGTGVSQPQHF. CDR3 bases: TGTGCCTGGAGGGTATCCGGGACAGGGGTGAGTCAGCCCCAGCATTTT. The whole variable domain, filled in from reference TRBV30 and TRBJ1-5, reads SQTIHQWPATLVQPVGSPLSLECTVEGTSNPNLYWYRQAAGRGLQLLFYSVGIGQISSEVPQNLSASRPQDRQFILSSKKLLLSDSGFYLCAWRVSGTGVSQPQHFGDGTRLSIL.

This clone was picked up a small number of times. At the DNA level, this CDR3 is encoded by other sequences in the same sample as well. This chain links TRBV19 with TRBJ1-5; 8 positions match TRBD1. Trimming at V came to 3 bases and at J to 2 bases, leaving 3 bases not matched to a gene. Looked up from germline, CDR1 is LNHDA and CDR2 is SQIVND (reference sequence). There are 15 residues in the CDR3. This chain's CDR3 is CASSIWGQGNQPQHF. Here the CDR3 DNA reads TGTGCCAGTAGTATTTGGGGACAGGGCAATCAGCCCCAGCATTTT.

The rearrangement joins TRBV19 to TRBJ1-2, with 8 bases that match TRBD1. This CDR3 contains 14 residues. Germline V lookup: CDR1 LNHDA, CDR2 SQIVND (reference sequence). V trimming: 7 bases; J trimming: 3 bases; junction bases outside the gene matches: 7. CDR3 coding DNA: TGTGCCAGTACTCGGACAGGGCCCGACTATGGCTACACCTTC. Translation: CASTRTGPDYGYTF. The full variable domain, completed using reference TRBV19 and TRBJ1-2, is DGGITQSPKYLFRKEGQNVTLSCEQNLNHDAMYWYRQDPGQGLRLIYYSQIVNDFQKGDIAEGYSVSREKKESFPLTVTSAQKNPTAFYLCASTRTGPDYGYTFGSGTRLTVV.

The gene calls are TRBV19 and TRBJ1-2; D not resolved. This CDR3 region has 13 residues. Trimming took 3 bases from V and 2 from J, leaving 7 bases between them. CDR1 is LNHDA and CDR2 is SQIVND in the germline V gene (reference sequence). This CDR3 is CASSISRNYGYTF. The CDR3 DNA follows: TGTGCCAGTAGTATTTCGAGGAACTATGGCTACACCTTC.

This clone was observed once. V is TRBV28 and J is TRBJ2-7, with TRBD1 matching over 7 bases. The CDR3 runs to 13 residues. The germline V gene encodes CDR1 MDHEN and CDR2 SYDVKM. Trimming at V came to 11 bases and at J to 4 bases, leaving 11 bases not matched to a gene. The CDR3 region has the DNA TGTGCCCATAAGCGAGGGGGCTCATACGAGCAGTACTTC. It translates to CAHKRGGSYEQYF.